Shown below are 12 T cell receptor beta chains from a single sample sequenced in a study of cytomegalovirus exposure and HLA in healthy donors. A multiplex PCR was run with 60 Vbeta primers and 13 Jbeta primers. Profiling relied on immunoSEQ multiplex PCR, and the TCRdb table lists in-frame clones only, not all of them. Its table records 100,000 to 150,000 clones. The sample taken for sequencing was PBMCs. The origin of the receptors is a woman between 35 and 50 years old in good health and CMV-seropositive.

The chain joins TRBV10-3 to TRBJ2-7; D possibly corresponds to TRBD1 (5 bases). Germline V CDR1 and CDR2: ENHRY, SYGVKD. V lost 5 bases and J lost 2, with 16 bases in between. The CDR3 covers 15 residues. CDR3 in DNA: TGTGCCATCAGTTTAGGACCAGGGTCTACCTACGAGCAGTACTTC. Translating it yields CAISLGPGSTYEQYF.

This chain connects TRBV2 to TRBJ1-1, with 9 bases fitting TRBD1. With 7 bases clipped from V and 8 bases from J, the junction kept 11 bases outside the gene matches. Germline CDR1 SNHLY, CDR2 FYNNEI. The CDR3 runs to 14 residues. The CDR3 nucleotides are TGTGCCAGCACCGCTGAAGGGACAGGGATGGAAGCTTTCTTT. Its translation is CASTAEGTGMEAFF.

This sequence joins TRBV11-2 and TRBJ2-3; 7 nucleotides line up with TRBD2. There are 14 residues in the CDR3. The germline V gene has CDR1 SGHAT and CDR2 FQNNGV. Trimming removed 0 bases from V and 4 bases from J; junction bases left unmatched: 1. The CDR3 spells CASSLDRGADTQYF. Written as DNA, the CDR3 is TGTGCCAGCAGCTTAGATCGGGGGGCAGATACGCAGTATTTT.

Here the CDR3 reads CASSLNPGLASTGELFF. The CDR3, as DNA: TGTGCCAGTAGTCTGAATCCGGGACTAGCGAGCACCGGGGAGCTGTTTTTT. The V gene is TRBV19, the J gene TRBJ2-2; 10 positions agree with TRBD2. J lost 4 bases, V lost 5 bases, and 10 bases had no gene match. Per germline, CDR1 LNHDA and CDR2 SQIVND (reference sequence). CDR3 length: 17 residues.

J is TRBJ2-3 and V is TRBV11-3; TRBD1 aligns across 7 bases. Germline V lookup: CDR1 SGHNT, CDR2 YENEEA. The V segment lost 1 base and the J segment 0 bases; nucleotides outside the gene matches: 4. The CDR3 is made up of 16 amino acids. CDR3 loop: CASSLGQGLSTDTQYF. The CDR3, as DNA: TGTGCCAGCAGCTTAGGACAGGGATTAAGCACAGATACGCAGTATTTT.

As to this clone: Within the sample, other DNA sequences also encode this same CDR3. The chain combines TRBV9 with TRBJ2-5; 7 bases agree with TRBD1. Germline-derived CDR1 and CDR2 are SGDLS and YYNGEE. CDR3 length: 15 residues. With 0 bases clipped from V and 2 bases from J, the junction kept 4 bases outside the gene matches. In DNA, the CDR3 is TGTGCCAGCAGCGTAGAGGGGGACAGACAAGAGACCCAGTACTTC. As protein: CASSVEGDRQETQYF.

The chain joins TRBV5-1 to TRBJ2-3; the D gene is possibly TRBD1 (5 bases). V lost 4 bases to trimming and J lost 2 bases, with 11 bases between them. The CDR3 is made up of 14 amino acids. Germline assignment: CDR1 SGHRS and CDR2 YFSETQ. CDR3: CASSPDTFTDTQYF. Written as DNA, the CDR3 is TGCGCCAGCAGCCCGGACACCTTCACAGATACGCAGTATTTT.

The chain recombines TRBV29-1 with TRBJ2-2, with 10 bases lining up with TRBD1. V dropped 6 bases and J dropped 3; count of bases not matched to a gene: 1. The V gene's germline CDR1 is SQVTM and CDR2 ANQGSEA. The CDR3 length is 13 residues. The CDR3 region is CSVGQGDTGELFF. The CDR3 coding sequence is TGCAGCGTAGGACAGGGGGACACCGGGGAGCTGTTTTTT.

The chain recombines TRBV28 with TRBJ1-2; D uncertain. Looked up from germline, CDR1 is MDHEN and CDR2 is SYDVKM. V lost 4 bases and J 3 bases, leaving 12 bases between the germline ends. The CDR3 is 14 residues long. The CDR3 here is CASSSGSYDYGYTF. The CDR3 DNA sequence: TGTGCCAGCAGTTCGGGTAGTTATGACTATGGCTACACCTTC.

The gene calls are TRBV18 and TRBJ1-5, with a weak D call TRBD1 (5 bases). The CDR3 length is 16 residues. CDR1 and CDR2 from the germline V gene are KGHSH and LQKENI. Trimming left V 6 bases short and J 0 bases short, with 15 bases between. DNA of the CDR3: TGTGCCAGCTCTTTGCCCGGGACTTATAGCAATCAGCCCCAGCATTTT. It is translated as CASSLPGTYSNQPQHF. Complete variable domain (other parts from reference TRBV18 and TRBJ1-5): NAGVMQNPRHLVRRRGQEARLRCSPMKGHSHVYWYRQLPEEGLKFMVYLQKENIIDESGMPKERFSAEFPKEGPSILRIQQVVRGDSAAYFCASSLPGTYSNQPQHFGDGTRLSIL.

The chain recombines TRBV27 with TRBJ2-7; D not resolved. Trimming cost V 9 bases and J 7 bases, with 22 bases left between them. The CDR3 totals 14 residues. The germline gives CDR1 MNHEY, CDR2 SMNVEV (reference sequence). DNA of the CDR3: TGTGCCAGTGCGCGTCCGCCTACCTACTTAGAGCAGTACTTC. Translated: CASARPPTYLEQYF.

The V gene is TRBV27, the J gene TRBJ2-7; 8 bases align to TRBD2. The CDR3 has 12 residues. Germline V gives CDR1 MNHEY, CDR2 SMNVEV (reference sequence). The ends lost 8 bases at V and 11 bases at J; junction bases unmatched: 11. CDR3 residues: CASRSPVREEYF. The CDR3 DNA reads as TGTGCCAGCCGTTCCCCGGTGCGGGAGGAGTACTTC.